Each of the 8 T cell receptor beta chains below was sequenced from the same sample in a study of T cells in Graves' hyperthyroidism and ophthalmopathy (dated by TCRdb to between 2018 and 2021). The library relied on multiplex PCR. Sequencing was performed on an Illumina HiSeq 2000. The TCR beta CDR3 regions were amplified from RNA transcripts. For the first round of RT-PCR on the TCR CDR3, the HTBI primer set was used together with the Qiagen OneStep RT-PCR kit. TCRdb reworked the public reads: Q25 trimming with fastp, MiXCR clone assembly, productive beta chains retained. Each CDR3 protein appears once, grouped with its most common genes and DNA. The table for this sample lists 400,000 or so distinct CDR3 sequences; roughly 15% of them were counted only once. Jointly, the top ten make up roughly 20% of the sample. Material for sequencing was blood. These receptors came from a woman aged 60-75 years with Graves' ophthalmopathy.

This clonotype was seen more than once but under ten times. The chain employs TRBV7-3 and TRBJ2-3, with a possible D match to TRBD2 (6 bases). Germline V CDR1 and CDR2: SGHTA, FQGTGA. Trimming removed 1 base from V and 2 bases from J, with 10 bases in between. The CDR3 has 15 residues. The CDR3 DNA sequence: TGTGCCAGCAGCTTAAGAGGGAGGAACACAGATACGCAGTATTTT. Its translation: CASSLRGRNTDTQYF. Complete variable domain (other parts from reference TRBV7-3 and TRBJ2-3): GAGVSQTPSNKVTEKGKYVELRCDPISGHTALYWYRQSLGQGPEFLIYFQGTGAADDSGLPNDRFFAVRPEGSVSTLKIQRTERGDSAVYLCASSLRGRNTDTQYFGPGTRLTVL.

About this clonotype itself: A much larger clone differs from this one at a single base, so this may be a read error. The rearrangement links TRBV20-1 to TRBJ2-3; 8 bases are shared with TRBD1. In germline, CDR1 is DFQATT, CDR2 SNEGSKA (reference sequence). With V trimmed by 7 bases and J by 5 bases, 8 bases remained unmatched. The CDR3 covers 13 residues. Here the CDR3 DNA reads TGCAGTGTCACAACAGGGGGGCAAGATACGCAGTATTTT. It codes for CSVTTGGQDTQYF.

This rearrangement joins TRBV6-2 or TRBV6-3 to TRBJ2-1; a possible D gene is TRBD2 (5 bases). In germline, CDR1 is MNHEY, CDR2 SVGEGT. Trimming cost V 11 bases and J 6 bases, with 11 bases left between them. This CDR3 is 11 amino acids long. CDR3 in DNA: TGTGCCGCTATCCGGGGCAATGAGCAGTTCTTC. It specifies CAAIRGNEQFF.

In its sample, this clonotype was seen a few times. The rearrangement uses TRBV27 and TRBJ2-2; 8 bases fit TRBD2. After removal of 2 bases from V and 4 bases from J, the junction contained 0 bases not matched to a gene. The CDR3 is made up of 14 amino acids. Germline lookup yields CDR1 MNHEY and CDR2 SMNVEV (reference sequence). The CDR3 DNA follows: TGTGCCAGCAGTTTAGGACTAGCCACCGGGGAGCTGTTTTTT. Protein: CASSLGLATGELFF.

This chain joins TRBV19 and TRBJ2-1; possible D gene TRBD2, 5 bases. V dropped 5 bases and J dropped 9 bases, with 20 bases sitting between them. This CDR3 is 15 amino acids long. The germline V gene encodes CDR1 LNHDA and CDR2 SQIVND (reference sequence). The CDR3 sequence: CASSLLGAGDLEQFF. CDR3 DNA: TGTGCCAGTAGTCTCTTGGGAGCTGGAGATCTTGAGCAGTTCTTC. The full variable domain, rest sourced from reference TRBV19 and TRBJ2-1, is DGGITQSPKYLFRKEGQNVTLSCEQNLNHDAMYWYRQDPGQGLRLIYYSQIVNDFQKGDIAEGYSVSREKKESFPLTVTSAQKNPTAFYLCASSLLGAGDLEQFFGPGTRLTVL.

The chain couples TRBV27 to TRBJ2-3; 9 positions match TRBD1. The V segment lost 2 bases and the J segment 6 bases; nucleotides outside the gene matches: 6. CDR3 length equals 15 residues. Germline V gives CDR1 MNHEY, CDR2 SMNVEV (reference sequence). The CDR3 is CASSLRTGAADTQYF. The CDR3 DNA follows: TGTGCCAGCAGTTTAAGGACAGGGGCGGCCGATACGCAGTATTTT.

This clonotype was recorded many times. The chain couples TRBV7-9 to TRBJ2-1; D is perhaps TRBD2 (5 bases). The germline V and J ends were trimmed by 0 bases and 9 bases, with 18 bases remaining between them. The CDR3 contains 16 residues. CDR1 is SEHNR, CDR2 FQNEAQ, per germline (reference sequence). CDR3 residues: CASSLAGSGPRAEQFF. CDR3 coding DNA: TGTGCCAGCAGCTTAGCGGGGAGCGGACCCCGGGCTGAGCAGTTCTTC.

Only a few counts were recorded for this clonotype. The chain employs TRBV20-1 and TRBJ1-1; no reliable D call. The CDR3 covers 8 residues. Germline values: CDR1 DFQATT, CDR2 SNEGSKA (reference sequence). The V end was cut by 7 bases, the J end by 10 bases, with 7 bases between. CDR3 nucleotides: TGCAGTGTTCTGGGAGCTTTCTTT. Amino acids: CSVLGAFF.